Described below is a single TCR beta chain sequence and its context. The antigen is not known. Germline V lookup: CDR1 SGHTA, CDR2 FQGNSA. V lost 5 bases and J lost 4, with 14 bases in between. This CDR3 is built from 15 residues. The record originates from a study of a mutant IDH1 vaccine in newly diagnosed glioma. Study context: Either 4-6 weeks after radiotherapy alone or alongside temozolomide, vaccination was begun. Beforehand, treatment had been radiotherapy, temozolomide, or both; the majority received both.

This table comes from immunoSEQ multiplex PCR, and its TCRdb copy is limited to in-frame clones, with some not included. The sample includes around 100,000 clones, roughly 89% of them seen just once. Time point indicated: week 47, end of study. In every dose of vaccine, 300 ug of mutant IDH1 20-mer peptide was given alongside topical imiquimod. The TCR comes from a woman in her forties or fifties with glioma. The chain uses TRBV7-2 and TRBJ2-2, with D perhaps matching TRBD2 (5 bases). Here the sequenced sample was PBMCs, taken from a glioma patient whose treatment included an IDH1 peptide vaccine. CDR3 amino acids: CASSPRDRLTGELFF. The CDR3 DNA is TGTGCCAGCAGCCCCCGGGATCGCCTCACCGGGGAGCTGTTTTTT.